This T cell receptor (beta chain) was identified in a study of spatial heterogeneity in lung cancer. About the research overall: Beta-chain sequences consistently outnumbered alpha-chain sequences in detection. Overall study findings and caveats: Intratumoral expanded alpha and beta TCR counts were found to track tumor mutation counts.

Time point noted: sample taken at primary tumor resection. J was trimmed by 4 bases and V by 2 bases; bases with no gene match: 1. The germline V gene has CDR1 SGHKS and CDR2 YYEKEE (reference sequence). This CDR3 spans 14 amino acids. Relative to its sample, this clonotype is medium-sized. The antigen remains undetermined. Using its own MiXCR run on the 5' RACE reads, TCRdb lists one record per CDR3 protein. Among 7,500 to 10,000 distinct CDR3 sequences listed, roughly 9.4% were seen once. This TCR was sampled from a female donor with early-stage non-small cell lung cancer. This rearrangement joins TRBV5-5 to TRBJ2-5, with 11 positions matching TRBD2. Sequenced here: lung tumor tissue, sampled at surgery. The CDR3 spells CASSFSGGAETQYF. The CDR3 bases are TGTGCCAGCAGCTTTAGCGGGGGGGCAGAGACCCAGTACTTC.